This T cell receptor beta chain was identified during a study of Tregs in tolerant kidney transplant recipients. Thawed PBMCs were FACS-sorted into unstimulated CD4+CD25+CD127- regulatory T cells, CD4+CD25- non-regulatory cells, CD4 and CD8 cells. TCRdb keeps only in-frame clones here, not all; method: immunoSEQ multiplex PCR. The repertoire consists of 68,000 or so clones, with 84% occurring once and the leading ten covering roughly 4%. The sequencing sample was made of CD4+ T cells from blood. The clonotype comes from a human donor in good health.

DNA for the CDR3: TGTGCCAGCTTGAGGTCCTCTGACAGTTATGGCTACACCTTC. It translates to CASLRSSDSYGYTF. The gene calls are TRBV6-5 and TRBJ1-2; a possible D gene is TRBD1 (5 bases). Germline V gene data show CDR1 as MNHEY and CDR2 as SVGAGI. Trimming pared 8 bases from V and 5 bases from J, leaving 18 bases between. The CDR3 covers 14 residues.